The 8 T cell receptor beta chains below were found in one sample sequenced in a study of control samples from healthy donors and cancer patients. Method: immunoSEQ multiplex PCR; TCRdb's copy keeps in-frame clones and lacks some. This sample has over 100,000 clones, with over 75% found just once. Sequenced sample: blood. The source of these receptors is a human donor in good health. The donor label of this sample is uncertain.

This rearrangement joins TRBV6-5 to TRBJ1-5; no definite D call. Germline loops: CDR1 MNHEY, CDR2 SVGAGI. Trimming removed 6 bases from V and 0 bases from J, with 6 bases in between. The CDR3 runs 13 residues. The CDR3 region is CASRVNSNQPQHF. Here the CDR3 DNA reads TGTGCCAGCAGAGTCAATAGCAATCAGCCCCAGCATTTT.

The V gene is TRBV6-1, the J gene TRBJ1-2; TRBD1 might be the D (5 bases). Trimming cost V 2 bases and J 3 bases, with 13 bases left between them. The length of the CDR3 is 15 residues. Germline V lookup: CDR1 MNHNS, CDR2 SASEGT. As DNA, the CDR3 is TGTGCCAGCAGTGAAAGCAGGGCCCTGGACTATGGCTACACCTTC. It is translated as CASSESRALDYGYTF.

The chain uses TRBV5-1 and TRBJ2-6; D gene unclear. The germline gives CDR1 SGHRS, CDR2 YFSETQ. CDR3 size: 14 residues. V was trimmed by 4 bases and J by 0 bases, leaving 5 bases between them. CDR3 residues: CASSQDSGANVLTF. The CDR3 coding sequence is TGCGCCAGCAGCCAGGACTCTGGGGCCAACGTCCTGACTTTC.

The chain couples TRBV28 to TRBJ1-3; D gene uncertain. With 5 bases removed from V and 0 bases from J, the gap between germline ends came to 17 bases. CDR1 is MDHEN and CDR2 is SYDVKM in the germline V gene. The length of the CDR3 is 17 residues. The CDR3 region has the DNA TGTGCCAGCAGTCCCCCCCGAGGCCAAAACTCTGGAAACACCATATATTTT. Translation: CASSPPRGQNSGNTIYF.

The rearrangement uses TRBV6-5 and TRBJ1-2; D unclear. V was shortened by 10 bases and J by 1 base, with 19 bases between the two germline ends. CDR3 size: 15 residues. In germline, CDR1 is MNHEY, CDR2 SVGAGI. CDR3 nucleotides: TGTGCCACCATCAATCCAGGACTGGTTAACTATGGCTACACCTTC. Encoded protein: CATINPGLVNYGYTF.

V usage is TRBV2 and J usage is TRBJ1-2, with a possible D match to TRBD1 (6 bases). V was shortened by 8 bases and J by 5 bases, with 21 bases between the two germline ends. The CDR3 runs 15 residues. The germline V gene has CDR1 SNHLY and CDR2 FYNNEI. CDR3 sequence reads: CASSYGAAGVYGYTF. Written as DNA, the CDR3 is TGTGCCAGCTCTTACGGGGCGGCAGGGGTTTATGGCTACACCTTC.

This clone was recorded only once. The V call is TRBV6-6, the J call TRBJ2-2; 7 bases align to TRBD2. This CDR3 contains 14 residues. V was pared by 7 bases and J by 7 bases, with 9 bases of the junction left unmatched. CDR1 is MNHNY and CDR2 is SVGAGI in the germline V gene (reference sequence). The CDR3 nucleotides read TGTGCCAGCACGGCGGGGGTGGATTACGGGGAGCTGTTTTTT. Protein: CASTAGVDYGELFF.

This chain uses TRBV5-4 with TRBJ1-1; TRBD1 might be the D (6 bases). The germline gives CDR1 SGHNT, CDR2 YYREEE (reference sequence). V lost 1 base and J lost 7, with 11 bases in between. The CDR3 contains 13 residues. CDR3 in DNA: TGTGCCAGCAGCTTGACGGGGGGCGGTGAAGCTTTCTTT. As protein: CASSLTGGGEAFF.